This entry features one TCR beta chain sequence. The data stem from a study of blood T cell repertoires in COVID-19. About the research overall: Spain, Italy and the United States supplied samples that represented acute and convalescent COVID-19. Sources were T cells, B-cell-depleted T cells, or PBMCs; the material itself was cDNA or gDNA.

In the original workflow: Cell counts per sample came from amplifying reference gene primers. Some clones are missing from TCRdb's copy, which holds only in-frame ones; the method was immunoSEQ multiplex PCR. V and J calls and clone size are given by that table; D and trimming were obtained from the DNA. There are about 230,000 clones in the sample; around 83% occur only once, and roughly 7.4% lies in the top ten. Germline V gene sequence: CDR1 MDHEN, CDR2 SYDVKM. This CDR3 is built from 16 residues. Trimming cost V 2 bases and J 5 bases; bases outside gene matches: 9. The genes are TRBV28 and TRBJ1-2, with 9 bases lining up with TRBD1. The sequence came from a woman in her fifties or sixties with acute or convalescent COVID-19. The sample taken for sequencing was peripheral blood. CDR3 in DNA: TGTGCCAGCAGTTTACCGGGACAGGGACTGGGGTATGGCTACACCTTC. This gives the protein CASSLPGQGLGYGYTF.